The T cell receptor beta chain described here comes from a study of cytomegalovirus exposure and HLA in healthy donors. Study background: For the roughly 400 genotyped donors, approximately 83% fell within the Caucasian-associated ancestry cluster.

CDR3 size: 16 residues. The trim removed 9 bases at V and 6 bases at J, leaving 15 bases unmatched. Germline lookup yields CDR1 ENHRY and CDR2 SYGVKD. Whole-study results and caveats: Later analysis identified 15,000 to 20,000 TCR beta sequences associated with HLA alleles, using a false discovery rate threshold of 0.05. Most CMV-associated TCR beta chains were later found to appear HLA-restricted.

Primers: 60 Vbeta forward and 13 Jbeta reverse. Method: immunoSEQ multiplex PCR; TCRdb's copy keeps in-frame clones and lacks some. The data hold 150,000 to 200,000 clones, with 68% observed a single time. Details on this clone: Its antigen is unidentified.

The chain combines TRBV10-3 with TRBJ2-1, with TRBD2 matching 9 bases. The sequenced sample was PBMCs. The receptor was isolated from a woman aged 40 to 55 in good health and CMV-seropositive. CDR3 DNA: TGTGCCATTTCTCCAGTGGGGAGCGGGGGGCCCAATGAGCAGTTCTTC. The encoded protein is CAISPVGSGGPNEQFF.